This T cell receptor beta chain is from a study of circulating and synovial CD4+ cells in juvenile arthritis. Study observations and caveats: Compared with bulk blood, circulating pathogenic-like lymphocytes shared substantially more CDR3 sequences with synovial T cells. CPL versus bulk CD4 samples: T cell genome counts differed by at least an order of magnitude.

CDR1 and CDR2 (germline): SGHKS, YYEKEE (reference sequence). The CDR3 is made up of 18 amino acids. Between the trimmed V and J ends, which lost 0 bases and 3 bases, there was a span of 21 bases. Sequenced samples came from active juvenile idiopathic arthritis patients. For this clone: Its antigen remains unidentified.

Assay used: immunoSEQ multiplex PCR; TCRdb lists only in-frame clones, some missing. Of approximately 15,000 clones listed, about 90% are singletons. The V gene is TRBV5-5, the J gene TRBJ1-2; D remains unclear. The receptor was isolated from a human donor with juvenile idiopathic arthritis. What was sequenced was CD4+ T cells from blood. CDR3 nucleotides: TGTGCCAGCAGCTTGGTGGTTGGGTGGGCGGGTAAGGACTATGGCTACACCTTC. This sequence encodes CASSLVVGWAGKDYGYTF.